This entry lists 28 T cell receptor beta chains sequenced from one sample in a study of T cells in Graves' hyperthyroidism and ophthalmopathy. Using RNA transcripts as the source, TCR beta CDR3 regions were amplified. An initial round of RT-PCR targeting the TCR CDR3 relied on the HTBI primer set. MiXCR was run by TCRdb on the multiplex PCR reads, yielding one entry per CDR3 protein. The sample has about 420,000 distinct CDR3 sequences, roughly 14% seen once; the top ten hold 7.5% to 9%. Sequencing was carried out using blood. All receptors derive from a woman aged 18-29 years with Graves' hyperthyroidism.

This clonotype was seen at least ten times. The chain links TRBV6-2 or TRBV6-3 to TRBJ2-3; D may be TRBD1 (6 bases). The CDR3 extends over 17 amino acids. Per the germline V gene, CDR1 is MNHEY and CDR2 is SVGEGT. V was pared by 2 bases and J by 2 bases, with 17 bases between. In DNA, the CDR3 is TGTGCCAGCAGTTACGAACATGGACAGCGATACACAGATACGCAGTATTTT. This sequence encodes CASSYEHGQRYTDTQYF.

This clonotype has at least ten counts. The chain has TRBV10-3 and TRBJ2-7; 7 bases map to TRBD1. Germline V gene lookup returns CDR1 ENHRY and CDR2 SYGVKD. This CDR3 contains 14 residues. J gave up 0 bases and V 4 bases, and 3 bases lay outside the gene matches. The CDR3, as DNA: TGTGCCATCAGTGCGGGACAGAGCTCCTACGAGCAGTACTTC. Protein: CAISAGQSSYEQYF.

The chain employs TRBV4-1 and TRBJ2-1; D remains ambiguous. CDR3 length: 15 residues. Germline V gene lookup returns CDR1 MGHRA and CDR2 YSYEKL. Trimming took 0 bases from V and 11 from J, leaving 17 bases between them. This CDR3 reads CASSQDIPQAGQQFF. In nucleotides, the CDR3 is TGCGCCAGCAGCCAAGATATACCCCAGGCTGGGCAGCAGTTCTTC.

The rearrangement uses TRBV28 and TRBJ1-4; 9 nucleotides agree with TRBD1. V lost 4 bases and J lost 10; bases outside the gene matches: 10. The CDR3 runs to 15 residues. Germline loops: CDR1 MDHEN, CDR2 SYDVKM. CDR3 residues: CASSSSGTGTGKLFF. The CDR3 nucleotides read TGTGCCAGCAGTTCCTCCGGGACAGGGACTGGAAAACTGTTTTTT. The whole variable domain, filled in from reference TRBV28 and TRBJ1-4, reads DVKVTQSSRYLVKRTGEKVFLECVQDMDHENMFWYRQDPGLGLRLIYFSYDVKMKEKGDIPEGYSVSREKKERFSLILESASTNQTSMYLCASSSSGTGTGKLFFGSGTQLSVL.

This clonotype has only a few counts. This chain links TRBV19 with TRBJ2-3; possible D gene TRBD1, 5 bases. The V and J ends lost 2 bases and 1 base respectively, with 7 bases between them. Germline lookup yields CDR1 LNHDA and CDR2 SQIVND (reference sequence). The CDR3 extends over 14 amino acids. CDR3 sequence: CASSIRGGTDTQYF. The CDR3, as DNA: TGTGCCAGTAGTATAAGGGGCGGCACAGATACGCAGTATTTT. The full variable domain, its missing parts supplied by reference TRBV19 and TRBJ2-3, is DGGITQSPKYLFRKEGQNVTLSCEQNLNHDAMYWYRQDPGQGLRLIYYSQIVNDFQKGDIAEGYSVSREKKESFPLTVTSAQKNPTAFYLCASSIRGGTDTQYFGPGTRLTVL.

This clonotype was recorded at least ten times. The CDR3 DNA sequence: TGTGCCAGCAGTTACTCGTTGATGAATGAGCAGTTCTTC. Amino acids: CASSYSLMNEQFF. The chain has TRBV6-5 and TRBJ2-1, with D uncertain. The V gene lost 0 bases and the J gene lost 7 bases, with 7 bases spanning the gap. Germline CDR1 is MNHEY and CDR2 is SVGAGI. The CDR3 runs to 13 residues.

This clonotype was observed at least ten times. The chain joins TRBV11-2 to TRBJ2-3; no firm D call. CDR1 is SGHAT and CDR2 is FQNNGV in the germline V gene. Trimming shortened V by 2 bases and J by 9 bases, and 9 bases separated the two germline ends. This CDR3 is built from 12 residues. This CDR3 reads CASSLIDSTQYF. The CDR3 coding sequence is TGTGCCAGCAGCTTAATTGATTCGACGCAGTATTTT.

The chain carries TRBV9 and TRBJ2-3; 8 bases line up with TRBD1. CDR1 SGDLS and CDR2 YYNGEE come from the germline V gene. The CDR3 spans 15 residues. V shed 5 bases and J 4 bases; nucleotides not matched to a gene: 9. As DNA, the CDR3 is TGTGCCAGCAGTAATCAGGGGGCGATGTCAGATACGCAGTATTTT. As protein: CASSNQGAMSDTQYF.

In its sample, this clonotype was seen many times. The chain couples TRBV27 to TRBJ2-5; 8 bases match TRBD2. This CDR3 contains 15 residues. With 3 bases clipped from V and 9 bases from J, the junction kept 12 bases outside the gene matches. Germline assignment: CDR1 MNHEY and CDR2 SMNVEV (reference sequence). The CDR3 loop is CASSFRLAPTAAQYF. CDR3 DNA sequence: TGTGCCAGCAGTTTCCGACTAGCGCCCACTGCGGCCCAGTACTTC.

This clonotype was detected many times. CDR3 region: CASGRDRETTEAFF. CDR3 nucleotides: TGTGCCAGCGGTAGAGACAGGGAGACGACTGAAGCTTTCTTT. This sequence joins TRBV3-1 and TRBJ1-1; TRBD1 aligns across 7 bases. Germline V gene data show CDR1 as LGHDT and CDR2 as YNNKEL (reference sequence). There are 14 residues in the CDR3. J was trimmed by 5 bases and V by 8 bases; bases with no gene match: 11.

This clonotype was detected ten times or more. The chain couples TRBV28 to TRBJ2-2; the match to TRBD1 covers 8 bases. CDR3 length: 17 residues. The V segment lost 6 bases and the J segment 1 base; nucleotides outside the gene matches: 10. Germline CDR1 reads MDHEN; CDR2 reads SYDVKM. CDR3 amino acids: CASSGNAGTGNTGELFF. CDR3 DNA: TGTGCCAGCAGCGGAAACGCCGGGACAGGGAACACCGGGGAGCTGTTTTTT.

This CDR3 is CASSLDREVSPLHF. The DNA for the CDR3 is TGTGCCAGCAGCTTGGACAGGGAAGTTTCACCCCTCCACTTT. This rearrangement joins TRBV5-4 to TRBJ1-6, with D maybe TRBD1 (6 bases). Trimming left V 0 bases short and J 9 bases short, with 10 bases between. Per the germline V gene, CDR1 is SGHNT and CDR2 is YYREEE (reference sequence). The CDR3 has 14 amino acids.

This clonotype was seen at least ten times. The chain carries TRBV12-3 or TRBV12-4 and TRBJ2-7; TRBD1 aligns across 10 bases. After removal of 3 bases from V and 5 bases from J, the junction contained 10 bases not matched to a gene. The CDR3 loop spans 16 amino acids. The CDR3 loop reads CASSFWGQGFRNEQYF. In DNA form, the CDR3 reads TGTGCCAGCAGTTTCTGGGGACAGGGGTTTCGGAACGAGCAGTACTTC.

This clonotype was seen at least ten times. The gene calls are TRBV6-1 and TRBJ2-1; 12 bases agree with TRBD2. J gave up 8 bases and V 5 bases, and 7 bases lay outside the gene matches. Germline V gene lookup returns CDR1 MNHNS and CDR2 SASEGT. The CDR3 contains 15 residues. The CDR3 bases are TGTGCCAGCAGTAAAGAGACTAGCGGGAGTGATGAGCAGTTCTTC. As protein: CASSKETSGSDEQFF.

This clonotype has a count of ten or more. V and J are TRBV20-1 and TRBJ2-1, with D possibly being TRBD1 (6 bases). Germline assignment: CDR1 DFQATT and CDR2 SNEGSKA (reference sequence). The CDR3 runs 16 residues. Trimming cost V 4 bases and J 6 bases, with 22 bases left between them. In DNA form, the CDR3 reads TGCAGTGCTATCCCCCCGACAGGTGGAGGATTCAATGAGCAGTTCTTC. Amino acid sequence: CSAIPPTGGGFNEQFF.

This clonotype came up many times. The chain has TRBV20-1 and TRBJ1-1, with D hard to call. The CDR3 runs 13 residues. Deletions cut 1 base from V and 0 bases from J, with 6 bases between. CDR1 and CDR2 (germline): DFQATT, SNEGSKA (reference sequence). CDR3 loop: CSARGPMNTEAFF. In DNA form, the CDR3 reads TGCAGTGCTAGAGGGCCGATGAACACTGAAGCTTTCTTT.

This clonotype was seen at least ten times. The chain has TRBV9 and TRBJ2-7, with D possibly being TRBD2 (5 bases). The germline V gene encodes CDR1 SGDLS and CDR2 YYNGEE. The CDR3 is made up of 13 amino acids. V shed 0 bases and J shed 7 bases, with 11 bases lying between them. CDR3 protein: CASSVGTVTEQYF. CDR3 nucleotides: TGTGCCAGCAGCGTAGGGACTGTTACGGAGCAGTACTTC.

Ten or more counts support this clonotype. The rearrangement links TRBV20-1 to TRBJ2-5; D remains unclear. The CDR3 length is 12 residues. CDR1 and CDR2 (germline): DFQATT, SNEGSKA (reference sequence). Trimming stripped 1 base from V and 4 bases from J, with 7 bases between. The CDR3 region is CSARGHRETQYF. The CDR3 nucleotides are TGCAGTGCTAGAGGACACCGAGAGACCCAGTACTTC.

The chain combines TRBV2 with TRBJ1-2, with 12 nucleotides matching TRBD1. This CDR3 has 13 residues. The germline V gene has CDR1 SNHLY and CDR2 FYNNEI. Losses at the gene ends were 8 bases for V and 8 bases for J; bases not matched to a gene: 6. The CDR3 sequence: CASAGTGGDGYTF. The CDR3 nucleotides are TGTGCCAGCGCCGGGACAGGGGGCGACGGCTACACCTTC.

This clonotype was counted at least ten times. The rearrangement joins TRBV6-1 to TRBJ2-1; 7 nucleotides line up with TRBD2. Germline CDR1 and CDR2: MNHNS and SASEGT. CDR3 length: 15 residues. Trimming cost V 5 bases and J 8 bases; bases outside gene matches: 12. CDR3 bases: TGTGCCAGCAGTTATCGAAGGCGGGAGCGCGATGAGCAGTTCTTC. Protein sequence: CASSYRRRERDEQFF.

This clonotype was detected a few times. This chain uses TRBV24-1 with TRBJ2-3, with 8 bases lining up with TRBD1. The CDR3 contains 16 residues. Germline-derived CDR1 and CDR2 are KGHDR and SFDVKD. After removal of 4 bases from V and 4 bases from J, the junction contained 9 bases not matched to a gene. This CDR3 reads CATSETGTGSPDTQYF. The DNA for the CDR3 is TGTGCCACCAGTGAAACCGGGACAGGCTCACCAGATACGCAGTATTTT.

This clonotype appeared many times. The chain combines TRBV10-3 with TRBJ1-2, with D unresolved. Germline V CDR1 and CDR2: ENHRY, SYGVKD. The CDR3 spans 18 residues. The V gene lost 0 bases and the J gene lost 4 bases, with 21 bases spanning the gap. CDR3 sequence reads: CAISESPVLVGMSYGYTF. The CDR3 DNA is TGTGCCATCAGTGAGTCACCAGTCTTGGTCGGGATGTCCTATGGCTACACCTTC.

This clonotype showed up many times. The chain couples TRBV7-8 to TRBJ2-7; 7 bases line up with TRBD2. Germline values: CDR1 SGHVS, CDR2 FQNEAQ. J gave up 3 bases and V 4 bases, and 9 bases lay outside the gene matches. CDR3 length: 15 amino acids. The CDR3 protein is CASSSGGAVVYEQYF. The DNA for the CDR3 is TGTGCCAGCAGCTCGGGAGGCGCAGTTGTCTACGAGCAGTACTTC.

This clonotype was observed a few times. The rearrangement links TRBV18 to TRBJ2-7; weak D call: TRBD1 (6 bases). The germline CDR1 and CDR2 sequences are KGHSH and LQKENI. Trimming shortened V by 3 bases and J by 7 bases, and 16 bases separated the two germline ends. The CDR3 has 14 residues. The CDR3 is CASSPPDSLVEQYF. As DNA, the CDR3 is TGTGCCAGCTCACCCCCGGACAGCCTTGTAGAGCAGTACTTC. The complete variable domain, with remaining parts taken from reference TRBV18 and TRBJ2-7, reads NAGVMQNPRHLVRRRGQEARLRCSPMKGHSHVYWYRQLPEEGLKFMVYLQKENIIDESGMPKERFSAEFPKEGPSILRIQQVVRGDSAAYFCASSPPDSLVEQYFGPGTRLTVT.

This clonotype was observed many times. J is TRBJ1-5 and V is TRBV6-2 or TRBV6-3, with D tentatively TRBD1 (5 bases). The CDR3 has 13 residues. Trimming left V 10 bases short and J 5 bases short, with 15 bases between. Germline values: CDR1 MNHEY, CDR2 SVGEGT. As DNA, the CDR3 is TGTGCCAACCCTGTGGGACCCTATCAGCCCCAGCATTTT. Its protein is CANPVGPYQPQHF.

This clonotype was observed at least ten times. V usage is TRBV12-3 or TRBV12-4 and J usage is TRBJ2-4; a possible D gene is TRBD1 (6 bases). Trimming shortened V by 6 bases and J by 3 bases, and 15 bases separated the two germline ends. The CDR3 loop spans 15 amino acids. CDR3 amino acids: CASSQAGTHKNIQYF. The CDR3 nucleotides are TGTGCCAGCAGCCAAGCCGGGACACACAAAAACATTCAGTACTTC.

There are many counts of this clonotype. The chain recombines TRBV20-1 with TRBJ2-5, with D unclear. Trimming cost V 5 bases and J 4 bases, with 11 bases left between them. The germline CDR1 and CDR2 sequences are DFQATT and SNEGSKA (reference sequence). The CDR3 loop spans 12 amino acids. The DNA for the CDR3 is TGCAGTGCTCCTGAGGACGGAGAGACCCAGTACTTC. Translation gives CSAPEDGETQYF.

The table lists this clonotype with many counts. The chain is built from TRBV20-1 and TRBJ2-7; D could derive from TRBD1 or TRBD2 (5 bases each). The CDR3 has 12 amino acids. Trimming pared 0 bases from V and 9 bases from J, leaving 12 bases between. Germline CDR1 is DFQATT and CDR2 is SNEGSKA (reference sequence). The CDR3, as DNA: TGCAGTGCTAGAGAGAGTTCAGGGAGGCAGTACTTC. It specifies CSARESSGRQYF.